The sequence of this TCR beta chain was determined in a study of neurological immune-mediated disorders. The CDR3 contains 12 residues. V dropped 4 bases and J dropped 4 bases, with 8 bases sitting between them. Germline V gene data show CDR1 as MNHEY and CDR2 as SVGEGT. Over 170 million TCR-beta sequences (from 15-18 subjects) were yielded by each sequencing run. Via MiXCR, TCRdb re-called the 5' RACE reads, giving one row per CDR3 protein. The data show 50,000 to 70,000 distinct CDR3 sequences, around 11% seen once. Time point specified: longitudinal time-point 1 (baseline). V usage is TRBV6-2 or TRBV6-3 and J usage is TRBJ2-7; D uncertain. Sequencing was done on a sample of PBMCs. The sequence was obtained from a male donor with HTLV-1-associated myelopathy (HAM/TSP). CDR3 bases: TGTGCCAGCAGTTGGATACGGTACGAGCAGTACTTC. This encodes CASSWIRYEQYF.